The clone carrying this T cell receptor (beta chain) was seen a few times. Its specificity is unknown. Extracted RNA was reverse transcribed, and the resulting cDNA served as sequencing template. Using immunoSEQ multiplex PCR, the repertoire was profiled, and TCRdb retains in-frame clones only, with some absent. The sample shows over 90,000 clones, approximately 52% of them seen only once. This sample stems from a study of CD8+ T cells in alopecia areata. Study-level results: Higher clonality than in normal scalp was seen in lesional scalp, especially alopecia totalis/universalis. Scalp sample data also include resident alphabeta T cells from normal skin.

The CDR3 runs 15 residues. CDR1 SEHNR and CDR2 FQNEAQ come from the germline V gene (reference sequence). The V and J ends lost 4 bases and 0 bases respectively, with 11 bases between them. Sorted out of PBMCs were CD4+ T cells and CD8+ T cells. The chain carries TRBV7-9 and TRBJ2-3; D gene uncertain. The sequencing sample was made of CD4+ T cells sorted from blood. This clonotype was obtained from a human donor in good health. In nucleotides, the CDR3 is TGTGCCAGCAGCTCCCGGACCCTGAGCACAGATACGCAGTATTTT. This codes for CASSSRTLSTDTQYF.